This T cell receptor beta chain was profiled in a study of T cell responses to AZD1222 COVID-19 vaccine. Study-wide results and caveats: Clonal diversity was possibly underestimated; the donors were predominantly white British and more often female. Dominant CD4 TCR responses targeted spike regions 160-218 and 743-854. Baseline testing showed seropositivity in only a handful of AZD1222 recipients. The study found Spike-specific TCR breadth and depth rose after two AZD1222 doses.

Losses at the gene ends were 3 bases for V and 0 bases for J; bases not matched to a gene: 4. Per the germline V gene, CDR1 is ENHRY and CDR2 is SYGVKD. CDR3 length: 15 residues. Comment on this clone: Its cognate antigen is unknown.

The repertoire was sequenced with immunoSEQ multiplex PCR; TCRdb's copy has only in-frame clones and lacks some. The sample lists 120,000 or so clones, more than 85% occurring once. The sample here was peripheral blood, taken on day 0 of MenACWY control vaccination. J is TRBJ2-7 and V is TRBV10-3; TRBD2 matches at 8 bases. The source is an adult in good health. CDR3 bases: TGTGCCATCAGTGAAGCCGGGACTAGCTCCTACGAGCAGTACTTC. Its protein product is CAISEAGTSSYEQYF.